The T cell receptor beta chain under discussion was sequenced for a study of blood T cell repertoires in COVID-19. This clone was observed a handful of times. With 4 bases clipped from V and 2 bases from J, the junction kept 9 bases outside the gene matches. The CDR3 is 17 amino acids. Germline V gene lookup returns CDR1 SGHTA and CDR2 FQGNSA. Some clones are missing from TCRdb's copy, which holds only in-frame ones; the method was immunoSEQ multiplex PCR. This sample has 200,000 to 250,000 clones, with 86% found just once. This receptor was identified in a woman aged 60-75 years who had recovered from COVID-19. Source material: peripheral blood. This chain joins TRBV7-2 and TRBJ2-3, with 10 bases that match TRBD2. The CDR3 loop is CASSSDLLAGITDTQYF. The CDR3 DNA reads as TGTGCCAGCAGCTCAGACTTACTAGCGGGGATCACAGATACGCAGTATTTT.